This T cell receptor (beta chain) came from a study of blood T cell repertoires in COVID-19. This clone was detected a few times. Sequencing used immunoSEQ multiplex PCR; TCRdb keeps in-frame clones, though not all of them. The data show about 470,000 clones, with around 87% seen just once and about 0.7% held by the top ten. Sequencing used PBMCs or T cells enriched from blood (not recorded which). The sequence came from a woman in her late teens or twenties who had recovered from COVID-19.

The CDR3 DNA is TGTGCCAGCAGCCCCGAGACAGGGGAGGTCAGCCACTTT. Amino acids: CASSPETGEVSHF. The chain has TRBV5-4 and TRBJ1-6; 8 nucleotides align to TRBD1. CDR3 length equals 13 residues. Unmatched junction bases numbered 12, after V lost 4 bases and J lost 18 bases. The germline gives CDR1 SGHNT, CDR2 YYREEE (reference sequence).